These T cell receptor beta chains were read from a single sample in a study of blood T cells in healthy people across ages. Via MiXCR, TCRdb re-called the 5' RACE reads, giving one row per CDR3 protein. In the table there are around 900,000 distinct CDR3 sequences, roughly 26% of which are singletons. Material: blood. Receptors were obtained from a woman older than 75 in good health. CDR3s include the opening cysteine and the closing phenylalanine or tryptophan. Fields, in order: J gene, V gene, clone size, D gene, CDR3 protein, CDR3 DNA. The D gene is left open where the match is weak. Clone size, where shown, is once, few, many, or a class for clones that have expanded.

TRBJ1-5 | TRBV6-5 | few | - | CASSGPGVQPQHF | TGTGCCAGCAGTGGACCAGGGGTTCAGCCCCAGCATTTT
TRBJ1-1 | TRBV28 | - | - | CASNWKTEAFF | TGTGCCAGCAATTGGAAAACTGAAGCTTTCTTT
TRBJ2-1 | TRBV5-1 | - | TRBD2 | CASREGSNNEQFF | TGCGCCAGCCGGGAGGGGTCCAACAATGAGCAGTTCTTC
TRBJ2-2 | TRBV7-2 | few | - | CASSRVWGPNTGELFF | TGTGCCAGCAGCCGAGTCTGGGGGCCGAACACCGGGGAGCTGTTTTTT
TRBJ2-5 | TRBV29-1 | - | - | CSVPGSSQETQYF | TGCAGCGTCCCAGGGTCCTCCCAAGAGACCCAGTACTTC
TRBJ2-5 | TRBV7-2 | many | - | CASSLQGGQKQETQYF | TGTGCCAGCAGCTTGCAGGGAGGACAGAAGCAAGAGACCCAGTACTTC
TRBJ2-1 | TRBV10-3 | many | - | CAISEWLNEQFF | TGTGCCATCAGTGAGTGGCTCAATGAGCAGTTCTTC
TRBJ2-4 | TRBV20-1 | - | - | CSARGDFPGVGQYF | TGCAGTGCTAGGGGTGACTTTCCCGGGGTGGGGCAGTACTTC
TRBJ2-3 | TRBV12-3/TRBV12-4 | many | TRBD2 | CASSLLSGGAGDTQYF | TGTGCCAGCAGTTTATTAAGCGGGGGGGCCGGAGATACGCAGTATTTT
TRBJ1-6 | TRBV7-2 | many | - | CASSSTGTVSPLHF | TGTGCCAGCAGCTCCACAGGCACGGTATCACCCCTCCACTTT
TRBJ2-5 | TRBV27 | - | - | CASSLLGRVGNEQYF | TGTGCCAGCAGTTTATTGGGCCGGGTTGGCAATGAGCAGTACTTC
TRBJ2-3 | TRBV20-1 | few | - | CSARDRRGPTDTQYF | TGCAGTGCTAGAGATCGGAGGGGGCCGACAGATACGCAGTATTTT
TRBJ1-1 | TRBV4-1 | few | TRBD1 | CASSQGPVGQGAVAFF | TGCGCCAGCAGCCAAGGCCCGGTTGGACAGGGGGCTGTTGCTTTCTTT
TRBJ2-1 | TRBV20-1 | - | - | CSAIDSINEQIF | TGCAGTGCGATTGACAGTATCAATGAGCAGATCTTC
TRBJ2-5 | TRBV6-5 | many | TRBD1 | CASSYSTGDQETQYF | TGTGCCAGCAGTTACTCGACAGGGGATCAAGAGACCCAGTACTTC
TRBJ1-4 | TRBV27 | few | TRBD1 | CASSLGQGTPYEKLFF | TGTGCCAGCAGTCTCGGACAGGGGACCCCATATGAAAAACTGTTTTTT
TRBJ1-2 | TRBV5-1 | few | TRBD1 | CASSLATGQGERYTF | TGCGCCAGCAGCTTGGCCACGGGACAGGGGGAACGCTACACCTTC
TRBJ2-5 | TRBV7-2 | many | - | CASSLSLTQYF | TGTGCCAGCAGCTTATCTCTGACCCAGTACTTC
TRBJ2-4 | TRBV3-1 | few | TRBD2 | CASSHTGGAAKNIQYF | TGTGCCAGCAGCCATACCGGGGGGGCTGCCAAAAACATTCAGTACTTC
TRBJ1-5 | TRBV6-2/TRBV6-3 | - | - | CASTSRSLRQPQHF | TGTGCCAGCACCTCCCGGTCGCTTCGGCAGCCCCAGCATTTT
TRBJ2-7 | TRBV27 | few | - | CASSLKLAGAYEQYF | TGTGCCAGCAGTTTAAAGCTTGCCGGGGCCTACGAGCAGTACTTC
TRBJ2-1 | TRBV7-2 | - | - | CASSLVADSNEQFF | TGTGCCAGCAGCTTAGTGGCAGATAGCAATGAGCAGTTCTTC
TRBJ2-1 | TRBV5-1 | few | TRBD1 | CASSVRQGDNEQFF | TGCGCCAGCAGCGTACGACAGGGGGACAATGAGCAGTTCTTC
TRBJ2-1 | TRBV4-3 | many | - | CASSQDLLGIRSDNEQFF | TGCGCCAGCAGCCAAGATTTATTAGGGATTCGATCGGACAATGAGCAGTTCTTC
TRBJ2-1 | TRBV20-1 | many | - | CSARVPKGGSYNEQFF | TGCAGTGCTAGAGTTCCCAAAGGAGGTTCCTACAATGAGCAGTTCTTC
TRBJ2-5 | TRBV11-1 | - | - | CASRLSSQETQYF | TGTGCCAGCAGGTTATCCAGCCAAGAGACCCAGTACTTC
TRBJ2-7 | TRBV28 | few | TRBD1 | CASGLRGPSSYEQYF | TGTGCCAGCGGTTTGAGGGGGCCCAGCTCCTACGAGCAGTACTTC
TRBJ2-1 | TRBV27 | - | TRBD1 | CASSFFKDRVEPGQFF | TGTGCCAGCAGTTTCTTCAAGGACAGGGTTGAGCCTGGGCAGTTCTTC
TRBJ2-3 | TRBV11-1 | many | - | CASSLDWGPLAKTKNTDTQYF | TGTGCCAGCAGCTTAGATTGGGGTCCTTTAGCTAAGACTAAAAACACAGATACGCAGTATTTT
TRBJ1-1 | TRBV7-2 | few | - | CASSIRAVNTEAFF | TGTGCCAGCTCTATCAGGGCGGTGAACACTGAAGCTTTCTTT
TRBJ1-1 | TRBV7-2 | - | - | CASSRQQGNTEAFF | TGTGCCAGCAGCCGTCAACAGGGGAACACTGAAGCTTTCTTT
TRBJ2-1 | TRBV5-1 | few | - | CASTVSDYNEQFF | TGCGCCAGCACCGTAAGCGACTACAATGAGCAGTTCTTC